This T cell receptor beta chain is from a study of OX40 agonist ivuxolimab in advanced cancers. Study background: In three patients, partial responses were observed, one with hepatocellular carcinoma and two with cutaneous melanoma. Overall study findings and caveats: There was clonal expansion of CD4+ and CD8+ blood T cells by week 6 at 0.1 to 3.0 mg/kg.

Assay used: immunoSEQ multiplex PCR; TCRdb lists only in-frame clones, some missing. Of approximately 77,000 clones listed, roughly nine tenths were seen once; the top ten hold around 1.5%. Between the trimmed V and J ends, which lost 4 bases and 0 bases, there was a span of 17 bases. Germline CDR1 reads SGHNT; CDR2 reads YYREEE (reference sequence). This CDR3 is built from 17 residues. Individuals having autoimmune disease history or systemic immunosuppression were not enrolled. At cycle 4 day 1, cycle 7 day 1, and baseline, blood was sampled. This clone is a singleton in its sample. Its antigen is unknown.

This receptor was taken from an adult with an advanced solid tumor such as melanoma, head and neck, liver or kidney cancer. This chain links TRBV5-4 with TRBJ2-1, with D possibly being TRBD2 (6 bases). The starting material was CD4+ or CD8+ T cells sorted from blood, obtained in a trial of the OX40 agonist ivuxolimab. The chain's CDR3 is CASSGGTALSSYNEQFF. As DNA, the CDR3 is TGTGCCAGCAGCGGGGGGACTGCACTAAGCTCCTACAATGAGCAGTTCTTC.